The rows below give T cell receptor beta chains drawn from one sample of a study of blood T cell repertoires in COVID-19. This table comes from immunoSEQ multiplex PCR, and its TCRdb copy is limited to in-frame clones, with some not included. This table has some 110,000 clones, just under 80% appearing once. The sample was peripheral blood. The source of these receptors is a man between 60 and 75 years old with active or convalescent COVID-19. Each CDR3 is given with its conserved first and last residue. D genes are given only for firm matches. Size is omitted from some rows. Given values are once, few, many or a class for expanded clones.

j_gene: TRBJ1-2
d_gene: .
abundance: .
v_gene: TRBV19
CDR3nt: TGTGCCAGTAGTATAGGAACAGGGCCCTATGGCTACACCTTC
CDR3aa: CASSIGTGPYGYTF

j_gene: TRBJ2-4
d_gene: .
abundance: .
v_gene: TRBV6-2/TRBV6-3
CDR3nt: TGTGCCAGCAGTCGTATTTCGAACATTCAGTACTTC
CDR3aa: CASSRISNIQYF

j_gene: TRBJ2-3
d_gene: TRBD1
abundance: .
v_gene: TRBV11-2
CDR3nt: TGTGCCAGCAGCTTAGCCGGGTCGACAGGGGGGGCAGATACGCAGTATTTT
CDR3aa: CASSLAGSTGGADTQYF

j_gene: TRBJ2-1
d_gene: .
abundance: .
v_gene: TRBV6-6
CDR3nt: .
CDR3aa: CASSRAGLAGGSYNEQFF

j_gene: TRBJ2-7
d_gene: TRBD1
abundance: .
v_gene: TRBV10-2
CDR3nt: TGCGCCAGCAGGGGGACAGGGGACTTGTACGAGCAGTACTTC
CDR3aa: CASRGTGDLYEQYF

j_gene: TRBJ1-1
d_gene: TRBD1
abundance: .
v_gene: TRBV11-3
CDR3nt: TGTGCCAGCAGCCCCAGGGGGCGCGAGGGTCGTGCTTTCTTT
CDR3aa: CASSPRGREGRAFF

j_gene: TRBJ2-7
d_gene: .
abundance: .
v_gene: TRBV28
CDR3nt: TGTGCCAGCAGACGGTTCTCCTACGAGCAGTACTTC
CDR3aa: CASRRFSYEQYF

j_gene: TRBJ2-7
d_gene: TRBD2
abundance: .
v_gene: TRBV6-5
CDR3nt: TGTGCCAGCAGACGTTCCCTAGCGGGGGCCTACGAGCAGTACTTC
CDR3aa: CASRRSLAGAYEQYF

j_gene: TRBJ2-3
d_gene: .
abundance: .
v_gene: TRBV9
CDR3nt: TGTGCCAGCAGCGTAGTTGGGGGGAGCACAGATACGCAGTATTTT
CDR3aa: CASSVVGGSTDTQYF

j_gene: TRBJ2-1
d_gene: TRBD2
abundance: .
v_gene: TRBV10-3
CDR3nt: TGTGCCACCCTGACTAGCGGCAATGAGCAGTTCTTC
CDR3aa: CATLTSGNEQFF

j_gene: TRBJ2-2
d_gene: TRBD2
abundance: .
v_gene: TRBV9
CDR3nt: TGTGCCAGCAGCGCACTCACTACTAGCTGGGGGAGGGCCGGGGAGCTGTTTTTT
CDR3aa: CASSALTTSWGRAGELFF

j_gene: TRBJ2-2
d_gene: TRBD1
abundance: .
v_gene: TRBV10-3
CDR3nt: TGTGCCATCCGGGAACAGGGGGGCACCGGGGAGCTGTTTTTT
CDR3aa: CAIREQGGTGELFF

j_gene: TRBJ2-7
d_gene: .
abundance: .
v_gene: TRBV20-1
CDR3nt: TGCAGTGCTAGTCCTTTGACGACCAGCGACGAGCAGTACTTC
CDR3aa: CSASPLTTSDEQYF

j_gene: TRBJ2-1
d_gene: TRBD2
abundance: .
v_gene: TRBV6-8
CDR3nt: TGTGCCAGCCGCACTAGCGGGAGGGATTACAATGAGCAGTTCTTC
CDR3aa: CASRTSGRDYNEQFF

j_gene: TRBJ2-2
d_gene: .
abundance: .
v_gene: TRBV4-3
CDR3nt: TGCGCCAGCAGCCAAGACATAGCTCCCGCCGGGGAGCTGTTTTTT
CDR3aa: CASSQDIAPAGELFF

j_gene: TRBJ2-5
d_gene: .
abundance: few
v_gene: TRBV28
CDR3nt: TGTGCCAGCAGTACCCCGCCGGGAAGGATCGACTTC
CDR3aa: CASSTPPGRIDF

j_gene: TRBJ2-5
d_gene: .
abundance: .
v_gene: TRBV18
CDR3nt: TGTGCCAGCTCACCGGTGGTTAGTCTTTTAGAGACCCAGTACTTC
CDR3aa: CASSPVVSLLETQYF

j_gene: TRBJ1-1
d_gene: .
abundance: .
v_gene: TRBV9
CDR3nt: TGTGCCAGCAGCGTCGGACAGAGTGAAGCTTTCTTT
CDR3aa: CASSVGQSEAFF

j_gene: TRBJ1-2
d_gene: .
abundance: .
v_gene: TRBV7-8
CDR3nt: TGTGCCAGCAGCTTAGTGTCAGGGCTTAGATGGTATGGCTACACCTTC
CDR3aa: CASSLVSGLRWYGYTF

j_gene: TRBJ2-7
d_gene: .
abundance: .
v_gene: TRBV5-1
CDR3nt: TGCGCCAGCAGCACAGGGCCGATTTTGAGCGAGCAGTACTTC
CDR3aa: CASSTGPILSEQYF

j_gene: TRBJ1-1
d_gene: TRBD1
abundance: .
v_gene: TRBV25-1
CDR3nt: TGTGCCAGCAGCAAAAGGGGGCTCGCAGAAGCTTTCTTT
CDR3aa: CASSKRGLAEAFF

j_gene: TRBJ2-7
d_gene: TRBD2
abundance: .
v_gene: TRBV7-6
CDR3nt: TGTGCCAGCAGCCTGGGACTAGCGGGGGGGAGCTCCTACGAGCAGTACTTC
CDR3aa: CASSLGLAGGSSYEQYF

j_gene: TRBJ1-1
d_gene: .
abundance: .
v_gene: TRBV6-5
CDR3nt: TGTGCCAGCAGTCTAGAGGATGAAGCTTTCTTT
CDR3aa: CASSLEDEAFF

j_gene: TRBJ1-1
d_gene: TRBD1
abundance: .
v_gene: TRBV6-4
CDR3nt: TGTGCCACCTCCACAGGGGTCCTTTCTGCTCCCCCAGCTTTCTTT
CDR3aa: CATSTGVLSAPPAFF

j_gene: TRBJ2-7
d_gene: .
abundance: .
v_gene: TRBV9
CDR3nt: TGTGCCAGCAGCGTAGGGGGCGTCTCCTACGAGCAGTACTTC
CDR3aa: CASSVGGVSYEQYF

j_gene: TRBJ1-2
d_gene: .
abundance: many
v_gene: TRBV4-1
CDR3nt: TGCGCCAGCAGCCATCCGGGGGGGGGCTCTAGCTATGGCTACACCTTC
CDR3aa: CASSHPGGGSSYGYTF

j_gene: TRBJ2-1
d_gene: TRBD2
abundance: .
v_gene: TRBV7-2
CDR3nt: TGTGCCAGCAGCTTATCCCTGGGGACTAGCGGGAGTGTGCAGTTCTTC
CDR3aa: CASSLSLGTSGSVQFF

j_gene: TRBJ2-2
d_gene: .
abundance: few
v_gene: TRBV7-9
CDR3nt: TGTGCCAGCAGCTCGACCCTAGCAGTAGCGAACACCGGGGAGCTGTTTTTT
CDR3aa: CASSSTLAVANTGELFF